Each of the 10 T cell receptor beta chains below was sequenced from the same sample in a study of blood T cell repertoires in COVID-19. The protocol was immunoSEQ multiplex PCR, while the TCRdb copy is restricted to in-frame clones and leaves out a portion. The sample contains 240,000 or so clones, 75% to 90% of which appear only once. Sequencing used peripheral blood. The origin of the receptors is a woman in her sixties or seventies with active or convalescent COVID-19.

The sample holds one count of this clone. The chain links TRBV20-1 to TRBJ2-1, with 11 nucleotides matching TRBD2. Germline-derived CDR1 and CDR2 are DFQATT and SNEGSKA (reference sequence). The CDR3 extends over 17 amino acids. V shed 3 bases and J 4 bases; nucleotides not matched to a gene: 11. CDR3 sequence: CSASGSGGGSRYNEQFF. The CDR3 DNA follows: TGCAGTGCTAGTGGTAGCGGGGGGGGAAGCCGGTACAATGAGCAGTTCTTC.

The chain has TRBV6-1 and TRBJ1-5; no clear D. Germline-derived CDR1 and CDR2 are MNHNS and SASEGT. This CDR3 has 14 amino acids. Trimming stripped 1 base from V and 2 bases from J, with 6 bases between. CDR3 sequence reads: CASSEGEGNQPQHF. Here the CDR3 DNA reads TGTGCCAGCAGTGAAGGGGAGGGCAATCAGCCCCAGCATTTT.

This clone was recorded only once. The V and J genes are TRBV20-1 and TRBJ1-5; D is perhaps TRBD1 (6 bases). Trimming removed 3 bases from V and 7 bases from J, with 13 bases in between. Germline lookup yields CDR1 DFQATT and CDR2 SNEGSKA (reference sequence). CDR3 length: 13 residues. CDR3 sequence: CSASRQEGQPQHF. CDR3 in DNA: TGCAGTGCTAGTAGACAGGAAGGACAGCCCCAGCATTTT.

V is TRBV7-6 and J is TRBJ2-2; D is ambiguous. V lost 5 bases to trimming and J lost 2 bases, with 6 bases between them. The CDR3 is 13 amino acids. Germline lookup yields CDR1 SGHVS and CDR2 FNYEAQ. The CDR3 DNA reads as TGTGCCAGCAGCCGTAGTAACACCGGGGAGCTGTTTTTT. It encodes CASSRSNTGELFF.

V is TRBV27 and J is TRBJ1-1; 8 bases fit TRBD1. From germline, CDR1 is MNHEY and CDR2 SMNVEV (reference sequence). The CDR3 has 14 amino acids. Unmatched junction bases numbered 7, after V lost 7 bases and J lost 3 bases. The CDR3 protein is CASTPYRGDTEAFF. The CDR3 bases are TGTGCCAGCACTCCATACAGGGGGGACACTGAAGCTTTCTTT.

V usage is TRBV28 and J usage is TRBJ1-2, with D unresolved. Trimming pared 3 bases from V and 4 bases from J, leaving 9 bases between. Germline lookup yields CDR1 MDHEN and CDR2 SYDVKM. The CDR3 runs 13 residues. The DNA of the CDR3 is TGTGCCAGCAGTTTGGCAGGCTCCTATGGCTACACCTTC. Translated, it gives CASSLAGSYGYTF.

This chain uses TRBV3-1 (or the pseudogene TRBV3-2) with TRBJ2-1; the match to TRBD2 covers 8 bases. This CDR3 has 15 amino acids. Germline values: CDR1 LGHDT, CDR2 YNNKEL (reference sequence). J lost 1 base, V lost 1 base, and 0 bases had no gene match. The CDR3 sequence: CASSQAGGSYNEQFF. The CDR3 DNA sequence: TGTGCCAGCAGCCAAGCGGGGGGGTCCTACAATGAGCAGTTCTTC.

V and J are TRBV7-9 and TRBJ1-6, with 10 nucleotides matching TRBD1. Germline V lookup: CDR1 SEHNR, CDR2 FQNEAQ (reference sequence). This CDR3 comprises 15 residues. V lost 4 bases to trimming and J lost 10 bases; unmatched junction nucleotides: 7. Here the CDR3 reads CASSSETGGHSPLHF. The CDR3, as DNA: TGTGCCAGCAGCTCAGAGACAGGGGGCCACTCACCCCTCCACTTT.

The rearrangement uses TRBV12-5 and TRBJ1-1, with 10 bases fitting TRBD1. The CDR3 is 13 amino acids. The junction had 6 bases not matched to a gene; V was cut back by 4 bases and J by 10 bases. Germline V gene data show CDR1 as LGHNT and CDR2 as FRNRAP. Written as DNA, the CDR3 is TGTGCTAGTGGTTCAATGACAGGGGGCCGAGCTTTCTTT. Amino acids: CASGSMTGGRAFF.

The chain couples TRBV19 to TRBJ2-7; TRBD1 aligns across 8 bases. After removal of 10 bases from V and 3 bases from J, the junction contained 2 bases not matched to a gene. Germline loops: CDR1 LNHDA, CDR2 SQIVND (reference sequence). The CDR3 totals 11 residues. CDR3 residues: CATDRVYEQYF. CDR3 DNA sequence: TGTGCCACGGACAGGGTCTACGAGCAGTACTTC. The full variable domain, in which reference TRBV19 and TRBJ2-7 provide the parts outside the CDR3, is DGGITQSPKYLFRKEGQNVTLSCEQNLNHDAMYWYRQDPGQGLRLIYYSQIVNDFQKGDIAEGYSVSREKKESFPLTVTSAQKNPTAFYLCATDRVYEQYFGPGTRLTVT.